One T cell receptor (beta chain) is described in this entry. This record comes from a study of blood T cell repertoires in COVID-19. Study as a whole: Acute-phase and convalescent COVID-19 samples originated in the United States, Italy and Spain.

Data came from immunoSEQ multiplex PCR; TCRdb stores just in-frame clones and leaves some out. The sample gives hundreds of thousands of clones, around 90% of which show up once; approximately 6% is in the top ten. The source is a woman aged 40 to 55 who had recovered from COVID-19. Sequenced material: PBMCs or T cells enriched from blood (not recorded which).

As DNA, the CDR3 is TGTGCCAGCAGCCTAGGGACAGGGGGCATCACTGAAGCTTTCTTT. The encoded protein is CASSLGTGGITEAFF. V gene TRBV14 combines with J gene TRBJ1-1; TRBD1 matches 12 bases. From germline, CDR1 is SGHDN and CDR2 FVKESK. CDR3 length: 15 residues. J lost 4 bases, V lost 4 bases, and 4 bases had no gene match.